This record covers a single T cell receptor beta chain. Its antigen is undetermined. The data are from a study of T cell responses to AZD1222 COVID-19 vaccine. The study, taken as a whole, reports: The study found vaccine-associated CD4 TCRs spanning spike, dominant at 160-218 and 743-854.

V shed 5 bases, J shed 6 bases, and the junction held 6 bases outside the gene matches. Germline V CDR1 and CDR2: LGHDT, YNNKEL (reference sequence). There are 14 residues in the CDR3. The data were produced by immunoSEQ multiplex PCR, yet TCRdb's version contains in-frame clones alone and is incomplete. The sample includes roughly 120,000 clones, 85% to 95% seen only once; the top ten take about 1.6%. V gene TRBV3-1 (or the pseudogene TRBV3-2) combines with J gene TRBJ1-2; TRBD1 agrees at 10 bases. The source of this sequence is an adult who received the AZD1222 COVID-19 vaccine. Material: peripheral blood, obtained 28 days after the second AZD1222 dose. The CDR3: CASSVTGGGDGYTF. The CDR3 coding sequence is TGTGCCAGCAGCGTGACAGGGGGCGGGGATGGCTACACCTTC.